This TCR beta chain is from a study of T-cell reconstitution after alpha-beta-depleted transplantation in children (dated by TCRdb to the mid-2010s). Background for the entire study: Using TCR repertoire profiling, the study followed T-cell immune reconstitution in a quantitative way in children after TCRalphabeta/CD19-depleted allogeneic hematopoietic cell transplantation. Results the study describes overall, beyond this receptor: The apparently early recovery of alphabetaT-cell counts about two months after transplant reportedly depended on only several hundred rapidly expanded clones that came from non-depleted graft cells. The frequencies of hyperexpanded clones fell over the following months, and after one year, T-cell counts and TCRbeta diversity were mostly attributed to newly produced T cells. In some patients, the high TCRbeta diversity seen at day 60 was put down to recipient T cells and intrathymic progenitors that had survived conditioning.

The library was generated by PCR. The instrument was an Illumina HiSeq 2500. TCR libraries were prepared with molecular barcoding, using unique molecular identifiers to normalize TCRbeta repertoire quantification. TCRdb itself trimmed the public reads at Q25 with fastp, ran MiXCR and retained productive beta chains. Entries that share a CDR3 protein sequence are merged under the most common genes and DNA. The table for this sample lists more than 85,000 distinct CDR3 sequences; 4.5% to 7.5% of them were counted only once. The biggest ten clones account for 5.5% to 6.5% of the sample. At least ten counts were recorded for this clonotype. The target of this receptor is not known. No per-base quality is available; no much larger clone lies one base away. According to the study, the label for this sample's time point signals: day 60 (about 2 months) after transplantation. What the treatment or condition label conveys for this sample: allogeneic hematopoietic cell transplantation with graft depleted of TCRalphabeta T cells and CD19 B cells. TCRalphabeta/CD19-depleted allogeneic hematopoietic cell grafts were given to the transplant recipients, all of whom were children.

Including cysteine and phenylalanine, the CDR3 has 17 amino acids. The entry retains the CDR3 DNA only, 51 bases that are in frame from base 1. V lost 4 bases and J lost 0 bases; the stretch between them is 17 bases long. Looking up the germline V gene yields CDR1 KGHSH and CDR2 LQKENI. This chain joins TRBV18 to TRBJ2-3; a confident D gene designation cannot be given. The origin of this receptor is a female patient younger than 10 who had a stem cell transplant for Fanconi anemia, so the T cells may come from the graft donor. Sequencing used PBMCs, mostly from graft donor cells, obtained 60 days after TCRalphabeta/CD19-depleted stem cell transplant. CDR3 loop: CASSHPDYIRSTDTQYF. Read as DNA, the sequence is TGTGCCAGCTCACATCCCGATTATATCCGCAGCACAGATACGCAGTATTTT.